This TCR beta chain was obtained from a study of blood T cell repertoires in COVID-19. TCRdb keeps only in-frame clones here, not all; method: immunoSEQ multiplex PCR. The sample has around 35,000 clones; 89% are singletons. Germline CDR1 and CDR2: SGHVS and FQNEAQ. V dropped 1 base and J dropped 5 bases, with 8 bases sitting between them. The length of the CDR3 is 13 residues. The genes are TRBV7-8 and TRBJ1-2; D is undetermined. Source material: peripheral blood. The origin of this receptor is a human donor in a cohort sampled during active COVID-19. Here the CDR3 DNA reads TGTGCCAGCAGCTTAGAACGGGTATATGGCTACACCTTC. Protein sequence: CASSLERVYGYTF.